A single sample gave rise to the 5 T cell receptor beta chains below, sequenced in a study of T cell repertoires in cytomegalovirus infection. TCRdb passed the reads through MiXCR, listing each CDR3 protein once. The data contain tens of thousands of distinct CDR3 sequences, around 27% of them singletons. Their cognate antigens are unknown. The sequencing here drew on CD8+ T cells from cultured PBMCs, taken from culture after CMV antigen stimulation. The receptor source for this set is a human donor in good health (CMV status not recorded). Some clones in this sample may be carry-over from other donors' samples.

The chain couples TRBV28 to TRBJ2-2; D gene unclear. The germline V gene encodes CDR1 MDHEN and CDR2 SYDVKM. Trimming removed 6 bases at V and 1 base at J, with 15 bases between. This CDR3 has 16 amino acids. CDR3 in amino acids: CASSGEVAVNTGELFF. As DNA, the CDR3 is TGTGCCAGCAGCGGAGAAGTGGCAGTGAACACCGGGGAGCTGTTTTTT.

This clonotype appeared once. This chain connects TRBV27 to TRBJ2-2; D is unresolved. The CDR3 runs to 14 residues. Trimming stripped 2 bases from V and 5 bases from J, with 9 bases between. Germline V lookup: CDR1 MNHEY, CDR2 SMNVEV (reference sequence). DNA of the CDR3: TGTGCCAGCAGTTTAGGAGTGATGACCGGGGAGCTGTTTTTT. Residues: CASSLGVMTGELFF.

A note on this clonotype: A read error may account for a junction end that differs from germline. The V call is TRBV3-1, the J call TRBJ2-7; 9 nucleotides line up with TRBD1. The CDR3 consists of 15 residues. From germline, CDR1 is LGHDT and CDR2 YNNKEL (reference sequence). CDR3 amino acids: CANSLGTGLLREQYF. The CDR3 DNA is TGTGCCAACAGCCTGGGGACAGGGCTTTTGCGGGAGCAGTACTTC.

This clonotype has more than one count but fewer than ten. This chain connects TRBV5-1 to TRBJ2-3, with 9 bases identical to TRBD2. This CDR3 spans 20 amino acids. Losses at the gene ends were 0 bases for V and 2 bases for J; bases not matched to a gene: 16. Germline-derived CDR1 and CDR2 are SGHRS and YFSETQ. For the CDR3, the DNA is TGCGCCAGCAGCTTGGAAGGCCCCTGGCGGGCTAGCGGGGCCACAGATACGCAGTATTTT. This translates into CASSLEGPWRASGATDTQYF.

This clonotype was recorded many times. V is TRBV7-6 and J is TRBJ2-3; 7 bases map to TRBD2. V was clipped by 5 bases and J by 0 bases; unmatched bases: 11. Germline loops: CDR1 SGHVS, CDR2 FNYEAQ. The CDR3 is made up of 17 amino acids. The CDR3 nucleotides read TGTGCCAGCAGCCTCACAGCGGGACCCGCTAGCACAGATACGCAGTATTTT. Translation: CASSLTAGPASTDTQYF.